This T cell receptor (beta chain) emerged from a study of CD8+CD57+ T cells in acquired aplastic anemia. The study profiled TCR beta VDJ and CDR3 using genomic DNA as template. TCRdb fed the reads into MiXCR, producing one record per CDR3 protein. The sample lists 250,000 to 300,000 distinct CDR3 sequences, 45% to 65% occurring once. Trimming cost V 4 bases and J 8 bases, with 19 bases left between them. Looked up from germline, CDR1 is SGHRS and CDR2 is YFSETQ. This CDR3 has 15 residues. The sequence was obtained from a human donor with severe aplastic anemia or a healthy control (not recorded which). The specimen sequenced was sorted CD4+, CD8+, or CD8+CD57+ T cells (not recorded which) from PBMCs. The rearrangement links TRBV5-1 to TRBJ2-1; tentative D call: TRBD2 (5 bases). The CDR3 sequence: CASSGGGPENYEQFF. Here the CDR3 DNA reads TGCGCCAGCAGCGGAGGAGGACCGGAAAACTATGAGCAGTTCTTC.